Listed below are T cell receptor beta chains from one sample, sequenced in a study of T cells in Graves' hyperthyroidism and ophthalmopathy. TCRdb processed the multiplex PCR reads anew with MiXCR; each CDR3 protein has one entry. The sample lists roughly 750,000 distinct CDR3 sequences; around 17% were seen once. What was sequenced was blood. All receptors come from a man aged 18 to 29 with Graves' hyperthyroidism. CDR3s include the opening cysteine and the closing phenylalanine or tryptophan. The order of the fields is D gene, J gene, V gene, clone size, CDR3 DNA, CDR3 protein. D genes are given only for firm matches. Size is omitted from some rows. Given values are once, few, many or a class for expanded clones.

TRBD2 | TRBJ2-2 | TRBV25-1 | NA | TGTGCCAGCACCCAAAGCGGACTAGAAGCCGGGGAGCTGTTTTTT | CASTQSGLEAGELFF
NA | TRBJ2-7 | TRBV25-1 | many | TGTGCCAGCAGTGAATTAGGGACGGTCTCCTACGAGCAGTACTTC | CASSELGTVSYEQYF
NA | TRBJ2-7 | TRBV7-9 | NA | TGTGCCAGCAGCTCCGGACGGCTGAGCTCCTACGAGCAGTACTTC | CASSSGRLSSYEQYF
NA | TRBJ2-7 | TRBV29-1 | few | TGCAGCGGACGGGACGGCCGGGGGGAGCAGTACTTC | CSGRDGRGEQYF
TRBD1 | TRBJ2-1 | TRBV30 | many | TGTGCCTGGAGCGGGACAGGGGACAATGAGCAGTTCTTC | CAWSGTGDNEQFF
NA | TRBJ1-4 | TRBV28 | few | TGTGCCAGCAGTTCGACCGGACCCACGGAAGAAAAACTGTTTTTT | CASSSTGPTEEKLFF
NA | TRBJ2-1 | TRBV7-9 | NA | TGTGCCAGCAGCCCCGAGGGTCACTCCTACAATGAGCAGTTCTTC | CASSPEGHSYNEQFF
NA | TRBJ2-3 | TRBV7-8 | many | TGTGCCAGCAGCTTACTGAGAGACACAGATACGCAGTATTTT | CASSLLRDTDTQYF
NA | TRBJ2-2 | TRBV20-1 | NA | TGCAGTGCTAGATCTCGCCCCCGGGACGGCGGGGAACTGTTTTTT | CSARSRPRDGGELFF
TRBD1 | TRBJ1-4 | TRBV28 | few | TGTGCCAGCAGGGGACAGGGGTCCTTGGAAAAACTGTTTTTT | CASRGQGSLEKLFF
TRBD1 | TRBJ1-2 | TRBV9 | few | TGTGCCAGCAGCGTAGGGACAGGCGGCAACTATGGCTACACCTTC | CASSVGTGGNYGYTF
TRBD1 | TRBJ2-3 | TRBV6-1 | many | TGTGCCAGCAGCCGGATAGGGGGCAATGGGCCAGATACGCAGTATTTT | CASSRIGGNGPDTQYF
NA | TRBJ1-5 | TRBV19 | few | TGTGCCAGTAGTACGGGCAGAATACCCATAAGCAATCAGCCCCAGCATTTT | CASSTGRIPISNQPQHF
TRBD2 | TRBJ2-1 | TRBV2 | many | TGTGCCAGCCAACCCGCACTAGCGGGATGGAATGAGCAGTTCTTC | CASQPALAGWNEQFF
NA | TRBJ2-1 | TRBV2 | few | TGTGCCAGCAGCCCGGGACTCCGGACGCAGTTCTTC | CASSPGLRTQFF
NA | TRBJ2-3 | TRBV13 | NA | TGTGCCACGAGGGGGGAGGATACGCAGTATTTT | CATRGEDTQYF
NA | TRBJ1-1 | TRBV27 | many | TGTGCCAGCAGCCTGACAGGAGAGAACACTGAAGCTTTCTTT | CASSLTGENTEAFF
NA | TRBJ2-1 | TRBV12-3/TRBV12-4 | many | TGTGCCAGCAGCCGATTCGATGAGCAGTTCTTC | CASSRFDEQFF
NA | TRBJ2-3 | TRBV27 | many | TGTGCCACCACGACAGGAGGGGATACGCAGTATTTT | CATTTGGDTQYF
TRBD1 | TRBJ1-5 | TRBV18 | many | TGTGCCAGCTCACCAATGGGACAGGCGAATCAGCCCCAGCATTTT | CASSPMGQANQPQHF
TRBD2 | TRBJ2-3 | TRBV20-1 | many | TGCAGTGCGAGGACTAGCGGGAGCTATACGCAGTATTTT | CSARTSGSYTQYF
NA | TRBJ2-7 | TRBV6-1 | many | TGTGCCAGCAGGCCCTCCGGGGCCCCGGTATACGAGCAGTACTTC | CASRPSGAPVYEQYF
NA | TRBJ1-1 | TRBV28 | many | TGTGCCAGCAGAATACCGGGACTCTCTGAAGCTTTCTTT | CASRIPGLSEAFF
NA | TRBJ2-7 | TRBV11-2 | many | TGTGCCAGCAGCTTAGATCTTACCGCGCTTGCGGGATCGGGAGAGCAGTACTTC | CASSLDLTALAGSGEQYF
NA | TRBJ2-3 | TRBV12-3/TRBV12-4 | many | TGTGCCAGCAGCCCTGGAGGGGGAGATACGCAGTATTTT | CASSPGGGDTQYF
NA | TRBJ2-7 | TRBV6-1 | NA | TGTGCCAGCAAGGAGCTTTCGAGCTCCTACGAGCAGTACTTC | CASKELSSSYEQYF
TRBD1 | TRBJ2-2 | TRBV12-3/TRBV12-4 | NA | TGTGCCAGCAGTTTAGGAGGGACAGGGAGGGCCGGGGAGCTGTTTTTT | CASSLGGTGRAGELFF
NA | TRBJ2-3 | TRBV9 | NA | TGTGCCAGCAGCTCCCACCCCGGAGCTACGCAGTATTTT | CASSSHPGATQYF
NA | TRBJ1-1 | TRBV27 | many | TGTGCCAGCAGCACGGACAGTTACACTGAAGCTTTCTTT | CASSTDSYTEAFF
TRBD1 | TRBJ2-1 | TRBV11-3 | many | TGTGCCAGCAGCTTGCAGACAGGGAATGAGCAGTTCTTC | CASSLQTGNEQFF
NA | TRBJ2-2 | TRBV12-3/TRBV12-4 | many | TGTGCCAGCAGTCCCCGGGCCCAGAACACCGGGGAGCTGTTTTTT | CASSPRAQNTGELFF
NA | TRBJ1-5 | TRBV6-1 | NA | TGTGCCACCTACCCAGGGGAAGGGCGCAATCAGCCCCAGCATTTT | CATYPGEGRNQPQHF
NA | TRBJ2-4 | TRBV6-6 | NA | TGTGCCAGCAGTTACTTGGCGGGAATCGAGTACTTC | CASSYLAGIEYF
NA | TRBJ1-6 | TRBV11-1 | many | TGTGCCAGCAGCTTAGGCGGGTATAATTCACCCCTCCACTTT | CASSLGGYNSPLHF
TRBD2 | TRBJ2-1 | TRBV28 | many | TGTGCCAGCAGTTTTTGGGCTAGCGGCCTCGATGAGCAGTTCTTC | CASSFWASGLDEQFF
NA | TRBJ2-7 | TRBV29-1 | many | TGCAGCGTTGATTTCGAAGGGGACAACTACGAGCAGTACTTC | CSVDFEGDNYEQYF
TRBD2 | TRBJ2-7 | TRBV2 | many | TGTGCCAGCAGTGAAGCTTCCCTAGCGGGATCCTACGAGCAGTACTTC | CASSEASLAGSYEQYF
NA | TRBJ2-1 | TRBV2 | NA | TGTGCCAGCAAGGTCGGACGGGGACGTTACAATGAGCAGTTCTTC | CASKVGRGRYNEQFF
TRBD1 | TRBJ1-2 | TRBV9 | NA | TGTGCCAGCAGCGTAGGTGGCAGGGGGTCGGAGGGATTCTATGGCTACACCTTC | CASSVGGRGSEGFYGYTF
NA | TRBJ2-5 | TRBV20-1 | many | TGCAGTGCTAGAACAGGAGCCATCTGGGAGACCCAGTACTTC | CSARTGAIWETQYF
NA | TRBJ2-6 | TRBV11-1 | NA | TGTGCCAGCAGCCACACAGAGACTGGGGCCAACGTCCTGACTTTC | CASSHTETGANVLTF
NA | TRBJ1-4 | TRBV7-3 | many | TGTGCCAGCAGCTTACTGGGTGCGGTTGAAAAACTGTTTTTT | CASSLLGAVEKLFF
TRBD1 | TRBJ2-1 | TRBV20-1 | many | TGCAGTGCTCAAAAGGACAGGGTGGGCGGTGAGCAGTTCTTC | CSAQKDRVGGEQFF
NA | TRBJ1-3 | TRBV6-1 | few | TGTGCCAGCAGTGAAACAGGTGGTCCTGGAAACACCATATATTTT | CASSETGGPGNTIYF
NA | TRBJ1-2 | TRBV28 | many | TGTGCCAGCACCCTTGGGCTCCAGGGCTACACCTTC | CASTLGLQGYTF
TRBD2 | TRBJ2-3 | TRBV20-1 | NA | TGCAGTGCTAGAGCCGGACTAGCGTATAGCACAGATACGCAGTATTTT | CSARAGLAYSTDTQYF
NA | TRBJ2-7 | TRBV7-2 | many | TGTGCCAGCAGCTTAGGGCCGAATTCCTACGAGCAGTACTTC | CASSLGPNSYEQYF
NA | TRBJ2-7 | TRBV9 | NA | TGTGCCAGCAGCCCACGACTAGGAGCCCTCGAGCAGTACTTC | CASSPRLGALEQYF